This T cell receptor beta chain emerged from a study of neoadjuvant anti-PD-1 for oral cavity cancer. Clones were read by immunoSEQ multiplex PCR, and TCRdb kept only the in-frame ones, dropping some. Altogether more than 13,000 clones are present, 70% to 85% being singletons, with the ten largest covering about 2%. The CDR3 totals 15 residues. Germline V gene data show CDR1 as SGHNT and CDR2 as YYREEE (reference sequence). V lost 6 bases and J lost 4; bases outside the gene matches: 5. The time point here: after neoadjuvant nivolumab, at surgical resection. This TCR was sampled from a person aged 35-79 years with oral cavity squamous cell carcinoma. The input for sequencing was PBMCs, taken after nivolumab (anti-PD-1) treatment. The chain recombines TRBV5-4 with TRBJ1-6; 9 bases align to TRBD1. The CDR3 here is CASTPGQGYNSPLHF. The DNA of the CDR3 is TGTGCCAGCACCCCGGGACAGGGATATAATTCACCCCTCCACTTT.